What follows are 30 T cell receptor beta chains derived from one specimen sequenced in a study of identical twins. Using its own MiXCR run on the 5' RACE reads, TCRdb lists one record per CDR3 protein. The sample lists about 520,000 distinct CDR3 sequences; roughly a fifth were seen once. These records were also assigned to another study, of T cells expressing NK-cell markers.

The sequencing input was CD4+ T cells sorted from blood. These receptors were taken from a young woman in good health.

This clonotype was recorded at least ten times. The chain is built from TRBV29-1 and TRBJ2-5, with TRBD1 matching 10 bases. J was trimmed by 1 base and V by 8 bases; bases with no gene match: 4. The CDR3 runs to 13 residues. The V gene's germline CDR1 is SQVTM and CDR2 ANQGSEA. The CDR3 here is CSSRTGGQETQYF. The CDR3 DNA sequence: TGCAGCTCGAGGACAGGGGGCCAAGAGACCCAGTACTTC.

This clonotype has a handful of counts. The CDR3 DNA reads TGTGCCAGCAGCCTCAGGGTCCGGGAGACCCAGTACTTC. Translating it yields CASSLRVRETQYF. The gene calls are TRBV7-2 and TRBJ2-5; D perhaps matches TRBD1 (5 bases). Looked up from germline, CDR1 is SGHTA and CDR2 is FQGNSA. This CDR3 is 13 amino acids long. V was cut by 5 bases and J by 5 bases, with 12 bases left in between.

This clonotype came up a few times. The CDR3 DNA follows: TGTGCCAGCAGCTCGAGAGGACTGTACACCTTC. Translating it yields CASSSRGLYTF. The chain employs TRBV5-6 and TRBJ1-2, with unresolved D. Germline values: CDR1 SGHDT, CDR2 YYEEEE. The CDR3 loop spans 11 amino acids. The ends were cut back, 3 bases at V and 11 bases at J, with 11 bases in the middle.

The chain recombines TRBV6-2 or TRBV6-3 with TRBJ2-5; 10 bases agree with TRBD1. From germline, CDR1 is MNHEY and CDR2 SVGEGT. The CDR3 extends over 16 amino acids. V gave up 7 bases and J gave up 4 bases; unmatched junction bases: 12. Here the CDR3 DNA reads TGTGCCAGCACCCTCCGGGACAGGGGAGGAGGAGAGACCCAGTACTTC. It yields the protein CASTLRDRGGGETQYF.

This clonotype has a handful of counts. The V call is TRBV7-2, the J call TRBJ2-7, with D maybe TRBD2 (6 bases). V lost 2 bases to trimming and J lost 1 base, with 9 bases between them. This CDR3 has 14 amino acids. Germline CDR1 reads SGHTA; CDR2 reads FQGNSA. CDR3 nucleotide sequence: TGTGCCAGCAGCTTACACGCGGGGTCCTACGAGCAGTACTTC. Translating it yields CASSLHAGSYEQYF. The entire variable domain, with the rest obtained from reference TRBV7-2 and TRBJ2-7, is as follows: GAGVSQSPSNKVTEKGKDVELRCDPISGHTALYWYRQSLGQGLEFLIYFQGNSAPDKSGLPSDRFSAERTGGSVSTLTIQRTQQEDSAVYLCASSLHAGSYEQYFGPGTRLTVT.

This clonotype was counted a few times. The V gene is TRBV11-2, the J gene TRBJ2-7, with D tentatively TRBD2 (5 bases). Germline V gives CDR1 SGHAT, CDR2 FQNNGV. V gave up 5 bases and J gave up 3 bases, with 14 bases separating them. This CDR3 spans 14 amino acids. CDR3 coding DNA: TGTGCCAGCAGCGCCCTAGCAGGCTACTACGAGCAGTACTTC. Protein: CASSALAGYYEQYF. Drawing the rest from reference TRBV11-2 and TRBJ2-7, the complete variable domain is EAGVAQSPRYKIIEKRQSVAFWCNPISGHATLYWYQQILGQGPKLLIQFQNNGVVDDSQLPKDRFSAERLKGVDSTLKIQPAKLEDSAVYLCASSALAGYYEQYFGPGTRLTVT.

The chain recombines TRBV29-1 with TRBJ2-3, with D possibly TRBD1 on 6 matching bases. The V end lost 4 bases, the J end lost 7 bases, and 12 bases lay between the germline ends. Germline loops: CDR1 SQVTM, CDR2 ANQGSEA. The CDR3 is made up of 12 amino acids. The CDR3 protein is CSVGGGFHTQYF. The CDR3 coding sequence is TGCAGCGTTGGAGGGGGTTTTCATACGCAGTATTTT.

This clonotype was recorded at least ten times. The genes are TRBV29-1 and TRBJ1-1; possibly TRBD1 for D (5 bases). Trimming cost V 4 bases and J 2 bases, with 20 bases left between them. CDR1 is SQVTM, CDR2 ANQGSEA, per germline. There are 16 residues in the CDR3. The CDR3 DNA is TGCAGCGTTGTAAGGGGTCAGGGAACCGCTAACACTGAAGCTTTCTTT. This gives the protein CSVVRGQGTANTEAFF.

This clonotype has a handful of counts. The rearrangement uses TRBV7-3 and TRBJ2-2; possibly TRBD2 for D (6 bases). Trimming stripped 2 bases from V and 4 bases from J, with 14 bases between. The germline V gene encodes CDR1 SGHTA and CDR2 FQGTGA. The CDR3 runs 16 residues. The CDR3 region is CASSLLGGVTTGELFF. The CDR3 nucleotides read TGTGCCAGCAGCTTACTGGGCGGGGTAACCACCGGGGAGCTGTTTTTT.

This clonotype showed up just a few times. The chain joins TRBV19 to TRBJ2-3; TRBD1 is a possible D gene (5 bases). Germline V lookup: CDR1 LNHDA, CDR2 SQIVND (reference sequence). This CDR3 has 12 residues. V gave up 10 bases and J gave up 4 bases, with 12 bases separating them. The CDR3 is CAISPGSDTQYF. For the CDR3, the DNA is TGTGCCATCTCACCAGGGTCAGATACGCAGTATTTT.

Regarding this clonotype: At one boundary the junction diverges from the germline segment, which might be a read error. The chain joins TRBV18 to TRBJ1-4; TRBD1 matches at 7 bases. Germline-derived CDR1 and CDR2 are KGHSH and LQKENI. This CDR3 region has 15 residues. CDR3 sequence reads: CASSSPTGLGEKLFF. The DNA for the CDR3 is TGTGCCAGCTCATCACCGACAGGGCTCGGTGAAAAACTGTTTTTT.

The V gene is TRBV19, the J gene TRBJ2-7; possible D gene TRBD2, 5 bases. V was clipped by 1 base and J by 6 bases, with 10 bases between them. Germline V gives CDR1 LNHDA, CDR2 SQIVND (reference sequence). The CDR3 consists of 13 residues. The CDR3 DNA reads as TGTGCCAGTAGTATAGGATTCGGGGTCGAGCAGTACTTC. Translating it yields CASSIGFGVEQYF.

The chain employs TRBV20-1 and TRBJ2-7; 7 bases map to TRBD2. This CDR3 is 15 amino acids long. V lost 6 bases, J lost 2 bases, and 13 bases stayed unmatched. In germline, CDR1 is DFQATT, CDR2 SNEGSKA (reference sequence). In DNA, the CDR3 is TGCAGTGCCCCGGAGGAGCGGGGCCCCCCCTACGAGCAGTACTTC. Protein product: CSAPEERGPPYEQYF.

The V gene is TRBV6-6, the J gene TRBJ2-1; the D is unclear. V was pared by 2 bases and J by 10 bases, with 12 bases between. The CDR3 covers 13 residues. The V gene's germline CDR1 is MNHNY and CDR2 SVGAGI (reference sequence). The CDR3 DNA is TGTGCCAGCAGTTACGCACTCTCTGGGGAGCAGTTCTTC. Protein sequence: CASSYALSGEQFF.

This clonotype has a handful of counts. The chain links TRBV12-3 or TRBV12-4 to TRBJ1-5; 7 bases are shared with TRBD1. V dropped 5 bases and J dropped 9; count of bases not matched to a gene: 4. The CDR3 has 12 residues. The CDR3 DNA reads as TGTGCCAGCAGTGACAGGGCTCGGCCCCAGCATTTT. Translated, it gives CASSDRARPQHF.

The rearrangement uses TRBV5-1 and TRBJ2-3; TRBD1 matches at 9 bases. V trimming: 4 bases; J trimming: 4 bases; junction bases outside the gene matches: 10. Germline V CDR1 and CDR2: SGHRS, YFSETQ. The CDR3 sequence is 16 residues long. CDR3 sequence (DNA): TGCGCCAGCAGCCCCATACCGGGACAGGGCCCAGATACGCAGTATTTT. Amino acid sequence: CASSPIPGQGPDTQYF.

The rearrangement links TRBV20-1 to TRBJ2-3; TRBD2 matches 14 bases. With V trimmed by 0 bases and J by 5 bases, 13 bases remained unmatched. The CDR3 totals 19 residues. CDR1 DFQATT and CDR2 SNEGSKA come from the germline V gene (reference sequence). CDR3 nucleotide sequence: TGCAGTGCTAGAGATCCCCGACTAGCGGGAGGGTTGGCAGGAGATACGCAGTATTTT. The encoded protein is CSARDPRLAGGLAGDTQYF.

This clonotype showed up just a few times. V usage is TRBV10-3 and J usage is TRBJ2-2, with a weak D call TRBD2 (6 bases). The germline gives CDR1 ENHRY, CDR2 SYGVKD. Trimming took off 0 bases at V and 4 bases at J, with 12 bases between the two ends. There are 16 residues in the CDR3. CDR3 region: CAISESTGVSTGELFF. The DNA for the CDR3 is TGTGCCATCAGTGAGTCGACGGGAGTGAGCACCGGGGAGCTGTTTTTT.

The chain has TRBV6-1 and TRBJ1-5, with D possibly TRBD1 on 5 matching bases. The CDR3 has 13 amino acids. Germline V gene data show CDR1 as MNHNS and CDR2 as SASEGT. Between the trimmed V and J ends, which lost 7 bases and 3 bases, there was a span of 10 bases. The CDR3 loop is CASIGQLNQPQHF. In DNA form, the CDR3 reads TGTGCCAGCATAGGACAACTCAATCAGCCCCAGCATTTT.

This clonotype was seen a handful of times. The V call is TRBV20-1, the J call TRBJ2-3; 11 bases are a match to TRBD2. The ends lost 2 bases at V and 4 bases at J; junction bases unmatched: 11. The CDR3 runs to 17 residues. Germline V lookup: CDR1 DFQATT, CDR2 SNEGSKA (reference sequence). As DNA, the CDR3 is TGCAGTGCTAGAAAGCTAGCGGGAGGTGGGGGGGCAGATACGCAGTATTTT. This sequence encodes CSARKLAGGGGADTQYF.

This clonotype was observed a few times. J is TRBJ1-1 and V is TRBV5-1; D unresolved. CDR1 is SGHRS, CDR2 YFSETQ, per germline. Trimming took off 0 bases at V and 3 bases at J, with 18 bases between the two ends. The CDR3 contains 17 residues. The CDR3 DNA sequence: TGCGCCAGCAGCTTGGTACCTTCGAGCACAAGTTACACTGAAGCTTTCTTT. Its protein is CASSLVPSSTSYTEAFF.

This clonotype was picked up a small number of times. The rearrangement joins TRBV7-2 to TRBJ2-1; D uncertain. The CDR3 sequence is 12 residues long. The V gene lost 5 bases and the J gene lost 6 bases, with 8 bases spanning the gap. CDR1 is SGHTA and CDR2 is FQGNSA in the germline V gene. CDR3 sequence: CASSPLLNEQFF. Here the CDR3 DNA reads TGTGCCAGCAGCCCCCTCCTCAATGAGCAGTTCTTC.

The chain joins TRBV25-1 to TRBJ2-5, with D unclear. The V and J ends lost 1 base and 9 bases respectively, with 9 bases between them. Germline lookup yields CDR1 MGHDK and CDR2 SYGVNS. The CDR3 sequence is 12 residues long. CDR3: CASSEFGQAQYF. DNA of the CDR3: TGTGCCAGCAGTGAATTCGGCCAGGCCCAGTACTTC.

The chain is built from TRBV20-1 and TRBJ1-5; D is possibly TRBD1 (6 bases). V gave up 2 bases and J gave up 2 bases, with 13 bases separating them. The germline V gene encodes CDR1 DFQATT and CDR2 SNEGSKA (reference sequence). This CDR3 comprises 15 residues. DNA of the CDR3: TGCAGTGCTAGAAGAGGGGGAACGGGCAATCAGCCCCAGCATTTT. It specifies CSARRGGTGNQPQHF.

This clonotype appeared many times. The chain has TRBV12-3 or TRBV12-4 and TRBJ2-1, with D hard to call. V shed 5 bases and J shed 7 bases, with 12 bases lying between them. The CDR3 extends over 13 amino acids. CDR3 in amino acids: CASSTIGPNEQFF. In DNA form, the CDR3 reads TGTGCCAGCAGTACTATCGGGCCAAATGAGCAGTTCTTC.

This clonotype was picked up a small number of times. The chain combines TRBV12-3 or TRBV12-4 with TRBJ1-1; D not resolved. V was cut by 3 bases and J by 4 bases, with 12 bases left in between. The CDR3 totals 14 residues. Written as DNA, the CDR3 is TGTGCCAGCAGTTTGCATCGGGATTTCACTGAAGCTTTCTTT. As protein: CASSLHRDFTEAFF.

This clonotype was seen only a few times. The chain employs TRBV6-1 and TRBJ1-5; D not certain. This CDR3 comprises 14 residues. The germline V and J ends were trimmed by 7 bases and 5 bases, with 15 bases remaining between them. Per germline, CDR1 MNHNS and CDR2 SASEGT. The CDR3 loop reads CASTPDLIDQPQHF. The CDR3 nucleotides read TGTGCCAGCACTCCAGACTTAATTGATCAGCCCCAGCATTTT.

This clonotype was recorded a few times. The CDR3 loop reads CASSLPSGGTGELFF. The CDR3 coding sequence is TGCGCCAGCAGCTTGCCCAGCGGGGGCACCGGGGAGCTGTTTTTT. This chain uses TRBV5-1 with TRBJ2-2; 8 nucleotides agree with TRBD2. The CDR3 spans 15 residues. Looked up from germline, CDR1 is SGHRS and CDR2 is YFSETQ. J was trimmed by 4 bases and V by 1 base; bases with no gene match: 3.

CDR3 residues: CASSEGGNYNEQFF. CDR3 nucleotides: TGCGCCAGCAGTGAGGGGGGGAACTACAATGAGCAGTTCTTC. This chain connects TRBV10-1 to TRBJ2-1, with D possibly being TRBD2 (6 bases). Germline V gene sequence: CDR1 WNHNN, CDR2 SYGVQD (reference sequence). The length of the CDR3 is 14 residues. The V end lost 2 bases, the J end lost 3 bases, and 8 bases lay between the germline ends.

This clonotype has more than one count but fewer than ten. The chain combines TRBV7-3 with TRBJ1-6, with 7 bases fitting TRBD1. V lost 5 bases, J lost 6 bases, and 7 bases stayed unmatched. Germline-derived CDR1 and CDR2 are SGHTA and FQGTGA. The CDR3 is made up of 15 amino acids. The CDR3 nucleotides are TGTGCCAGCAGCCGACAGGGCGCCGCTAATTCACCCCTCCACTTT. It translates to CASSRQGAANSPLHF. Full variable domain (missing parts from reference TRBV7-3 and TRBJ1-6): GAGVSQTPSNKVTEKGKYVELRCDPISGHTALYWYRQSLGQGPEFLIYFQGTGAADDSGLPNDRFFAVRPEGSVSTLKIQRTERGDSAVYLCASSRQGAANSPLHFGNGTRLTVT.